This TCR beta chain originates from a study of T-cell memory formation after mild COVID-19. Study as a whole: In these data, TCR clusters were largely donor specific. General study points: The SARS-CoV-2 specificity of second-wave clones reaching peak at day 37 remained unverified. Contracting CD4+ clones were located mainly in CM and EM, and CD8+ clones in EMRA. Later expanders leaned CD4+, whereas clones that contracted between day 15 and 85 were balanced CD4/CD8.

Using its own MiXCR run on the 5' RACE reads, TCRdb lists one record per CDR3 protein. Of 530,000 or so distinct CDR3 sequences in the sample, roughly 17% are singletons; the top ten hold roughly 8.2%. The germline gives CDR1 SGHTA, CDR2 FQGNSA. V was trimmed by 1 base and J by 7 bases, leaving 11 bases between them. The CDR3 is made up of 13 amino acids. Concerning this clonotype: Its target is unknown.

The clonotype originates from an adult woman who had mild COVID-19 (a few samples of this study predate the infection). Cell type and time point are not known. V gene TRBV7-2 combines with J gene TRBJ2-7; the D gene is possibly TRBD2 (5 bases). The sample was PBMCs or a T cell subset sorted from them (not recorded which). The CDR3, as DNA: TGTGCCAGCAGCTTAGACGGGAATAGGGAGCAGTACTTC. It specifies CASSLDGNREQYF.